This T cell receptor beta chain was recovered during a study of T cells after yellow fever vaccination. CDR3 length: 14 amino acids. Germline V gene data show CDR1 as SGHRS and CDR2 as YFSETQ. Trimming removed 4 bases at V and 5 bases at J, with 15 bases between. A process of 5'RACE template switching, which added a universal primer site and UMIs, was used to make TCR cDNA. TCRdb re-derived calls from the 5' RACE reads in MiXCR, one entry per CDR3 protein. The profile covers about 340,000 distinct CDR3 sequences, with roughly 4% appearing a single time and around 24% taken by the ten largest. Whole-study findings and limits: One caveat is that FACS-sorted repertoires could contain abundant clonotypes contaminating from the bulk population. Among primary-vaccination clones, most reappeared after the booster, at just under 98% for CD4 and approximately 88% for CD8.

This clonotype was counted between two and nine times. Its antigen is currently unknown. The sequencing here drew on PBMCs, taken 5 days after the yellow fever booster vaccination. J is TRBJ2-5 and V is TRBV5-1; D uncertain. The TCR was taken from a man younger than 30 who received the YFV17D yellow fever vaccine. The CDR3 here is CASSGGGFEETQYF. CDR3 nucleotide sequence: TGCGCCAGCAGCGGCGGTGGCTTTGAGGAGACCCAGTACTTC.